This T cell receptor beta chain was sequenced for a study of technical replicates of blood from a handful of donors. V was shortened by 1 base and J by 0 bases, with 9 bases between the two germline ends. The CDR3 runs 16 residues. Germline V gene data show CDR1 as MNHEY and CDR2 as SMNVEV (reference sequence). Here immunoSEQ multiplex PCR was the method, and the copy in TCRdb shows in-frame clones only, minus some. The sample includes roughly 11,000 clones, roughly 93% of them seen just once. Source material: PBMCs. The receptor was isolated from a human donor in good health. The chain carries TRBV27 and TRBJ1-4, with D unresolved. The CDR3 DNA follows: TGTGCCAGCAGTTTATGGGGAGGAGCAACTAATGAAAAACTGTTTTTT. Protein: CASSLWGGATNEKLFF.